This record looks at one T cell receptor (beta chain) sequence and its context. The target antigen is unknown. The intended depth for sequencing was 1 in 200,000 to 1 in 1 million T cells. The method was immunoSEQ multiplex PCR; TCRdb's version includes in-frame clones alone and lacks a portion of them. The sample has some 22,000 clones, about 78% seen once; the top ten hold around 8.1%. The entry originates in a study of cytotoxic CD8 clonotypes in ibrutinib-treated CLL. Background on the study: The patients, under 13 relapsed/refractory and approximately 15 treatment-naive, included about 18 who were IGHV unmutated.

Germline CDR1 reads SGHVS; CDR2 reads FQNEAQ. This CDR3 has 17 amino acids. J was trimmed by 4 bases and V by 1 base; bases with no gene match: 8. Study-wide results and limits: Baseline levels of clonality went above those of age-matched healthy donors and moved with circulating CD8+ T-cell counts. The times at which samples were taken varied between sustained-remission and progressing patients.

The chain links TRBV7-8 to TRBJ2-1, with 9 bases identical to TRBD2. The receptor's source is a human donor with chronic lymphocytic leukemia. Specimen: PBMCs, collected before ibrutinib treatment. This chain's CDR3 is CASSLEAAGGWYNEQFF. The DNA of the CDR3 is TGTGCCAGCAGCTTAGAGGCGGCGGGAGGGTGGTACAATGAGCAGTTCTTC.